The 3 T cell receptor beta chains below all came from one sample that was sequenced in a study of CD8+CD57+ T cells in acquired aplastic anemia (dated by TCRdb to between 2018 and 2020). Sequencing relied on an Illumina HiSeq 2000. Profiling of TCR beta VDJ combinations and CDR3 sequences used genomic DNA as the template. TCRdb reanalyzed the raw reads on its own, using fastp at Q25 for trimming and MiXCR for clone calling, and kept in-frame beta chains. Entries that share a CDR3 protein sequence are merged under the most common genes and DNA. Across this sample there are approximately 150,000 distinct CDR3 sequences, with around half seen only once. The biggest ten clones account for 2.5% to 4% of the sample. The patients picked for sequencing were ones in whom flow cytometry had shown an expansion of CD8+CD57+ cells. Sequencing was performed on sorted CD4+, CD8+, or CD8+CD57+ T cells (not recorded which) from PBMCs. These receptors all stem from a human donor with aplastic anemia.

This clonotype was seen ten or more times. J is TRBJ2-6 and V is TRBV19; 9 bases align to TRBD1. The CDR3 is made up of 15 amino acids. CDR1 is LNHDA and CDR2 is SQIVND in the germline V gene (reference sequence). V was pared by 3 bases and J by 8 bases, with 5 bases of the junction left unmatched. CDR3 nucleotides: TGTGCCAGTAGTATTAGAGGACAGGGGACCAACGTCCTGACTTTC. Its translation is CASSIRGQGTNVLTF.

This clonotype was counted between two and nine times. The chain carries TRBV19 and TRBJ1-5, with no clear D. Germline-derived CDR1 and CDR2 are LNHDA and SQIVND (reference sequence). V dropped 5 bases and J dropped 6 bases, with 5 bases sitting between them. This CDR3 region has 11 residues. The CDR3 spells CASSAGQPQHF. The CDR3 DNA is TGTGCCAGTAGTGCGGGTCAGCCCCAGCATTTT.

The rearrangement joins TRBV7-2 to TRBJ2-1; 7 bases agree with TRBD2. The CDR3 runs 13 residues. After removal of 5 bases from V and 6 bases from J, the junction contained 4 bases not matched to a gene. Germline CDR1 reads SGHTA; CDR2 reads FQGNSA. CDR3 amino acids: CASSQRDGNEQFF. CDR3 bases: TGTGCCAGCAGCCAGCGGGATGGCAATGAGCAGTTCTTC.